This TCR beta chain was identified during a study of CD4+ T cells in melanoma. Profiling relied on immunoSEQ multiplex PCR, and the TCRdb table lists in-frame clones only, not all of them. This sample carries fewer than 15,000 clones, over 70% of them seen once, and the ten largest clones take about 6%. Study-level findings and limits: In melanoma, neoantigen-specific CD4+ T cells reportedly differed in differentiation state. CD8+ T cell, macrophage and B cell function reportedly correlated with neoantigen-specific CD4+ T cells.

Germline CDR1 SGHTA, CDR2 FQGTGA. This CDR3 region has 15 residues. Deletions cut 3 bases from V and 6 bases from J, with 15 bases between. This clone has just a few counts. The antigen is undetermined. The chain combines TRBV7-3 with TRBJ2-1; maybe TRBD2 (7 bases). Sequencing used cells from a culture (not recorded whether cultured in vitro). The receptor comes from a human donor with melanoma. CDR3 coding DNA: TGTGCCAGCAGCTTCGGGAAGGGGGGGCGCAATGAGCAGTTCTTC. It specifies CASSFGKGGRNEQFF.